A single sample is the source of the 7 T cell receptor beta chains below, sequenced in a study of cytomegalovirus exposure and HLA in healthy donors. Clones were sequenced by immunoSEQ multiplex PCR, and TCRdb holds only the in-frame ones, with some missing. The sample lists more than 300,000 clones, 80% to 90% occurring once. The sample taken for sequencing was PBMCs. The receptors here all came from a woman aged 18-30 years in good health and CMV-seronegative.

This clone was seen a single time. The chain has TRBV18 and TRBJ1-4; 7 bases are shared with TRBD1. The germline CDR1 and CDR2 sequences are KGHSH and LQKENI. The CDR3 extends over 19 amino acids. Unmatched junction bases numbered 17, after V lost 6 bases and J lost 1 base. CDR3 amino acids: CASSRSPGQEIRTNEKLFF. As DNA, the CDR3 is TGTGCCAGCTCCCGCTCCCCCGGACAGGAAATCCGAACTAATGAAAAACTGTTTTTT.

CDR3 nucleotide sequence: TGTGCCAGCAGCGTAGCAGGGACCGGGGGGACCCAGTACTTC. Amino acid sequence: CASSVAGTGGTQYF. The genes are TRBV9 and TRBJ2-5; D possibly corresponds to TRBD2 (6 bases). The CDR3 runs to 14 residues. CDR1 SGDLS and CDR2 YYNGEE come from the germline V gene. The ends were cut back, 0 bases at V and 7 bases at J, with 13 bases in the middle.

The rearrangement links TRBV5-1 to TRBJ2-7; 12 nucleotides line up with TRBD2. The CDR3 is 16 residues long. Germline V gene sequence: CDR1 SGHRS, CDR2 YFSETQ. Trimming at V came to 4 bases and at J to 2 bases, leaving 7 bases not matched to a gene. The DNA for the CDR3 is TGCGCCAGCAGCGTTCTGACTAGCGGGAGTACCTACGAGCAGTACTTC. This codes for CASSVLTSGSTYEQYF.

The chain uses TRBV9 and TRBJ1-2, with D perhaps TRBD1 (6 bases). CDR3 size: 13 residues. Looked up from germline, CDR1 is SGDLS and CDR2 is YYNGEE. The V end was cut by 3 bases, the J end by 8 bases, with 14 bases between. CDR3 residues: CASSAAGAVGYTF. In DNA form, the CDR3 reads TGTGCCAGCAGCGCCGCGGGGGCGGTCGGCTACACCTTC.

This clone showed up just once. V and J are TRBV27 and TRBJ2-1; 10 nucleotides align to TRBD1. The length of the CDR3 is 15 residues. Germline loops: CDR1 MNHEY, CDR2 SMNVEV (reference sequence). J gave up 2 bases and V 6 bases, and 4 bases lay outside the gene matches. The DNA of the CDR3 is TGTGCCAGCAGGTCCGGACAGGGGGCCTACAATGAGCAGTTCTTC. It encodes CASRSGQGAYNEQFF.

The V call is TRBV4-1, the J call TRBJ2-7; the D gene is possibly TRBD1 (5 bases). Deletions cut 0 bases from V and 0 bases from J, with 12 bases between. This CDR3 contains 16 residues. Germline V lookup: CDR1 MGHRA, CDR2 YSYEKL. Here the CDR3 reads CASSQDRRGGSYEQYF. The CDR3 DNA follows: TGCGCCAGCAGCCAAGATCGAAGGGGCGGCTCCTACGAGCAGTACTTC.

The J gene is TRBJ1-6, the V gene TRBV30; D is perhaps TRBD1 (6 bases). The length of the CDR3 is 13 residues. Trimming took off 2 bases at V and 7 bases at J, with 9 bases between the two ends. CDR1 and CDR2 from the germline V gene are GTSNPN and SVGIG (reference sequence). CDR3 sequence reads: CAWSPTGNSPLHF. The CDR3 DNA reads TGTGCCTGGAGTCCCACAGGGAATTCACCCCTCCACTTT.